The 22 T cell receptor beta chains reported below all come from one sample, sequenced in a study of T cell responses to AZD1222 COVID-19 vaccine. Assay used: immunoSEQ multiplex PCR; TCRdb lists only in-frame clones, some missing. In the table there are roughly 100,000 clones, roughly 84% of which are singletons. Sequenced here: peripheral blood, sampled on day 0 of AZD1222 vaccination. All receptors derive from an adult in good health.

V is TRBV15 and J is TRBJ2-1; the D is unclear. The CDR3 runs to 16 residues. V was clipped by 8 bases and J by 4 bases, with 21 bases between them. The germline gives CDR1 LNHNV, CDR2 YYDKDF (reference sequence). In DNA form, the CDR3 reads TGTGCCACCCGTCCCACGTTGGGTTTGGCATACAATGAGCAGTTCTTC. Its protein is CATRPTLGLAYNEQFF.

In the case of this clone: At the DNA level, this CDR3 is encoded by other sequences in the same sample as well. The chain uses TRBV14 and TRBJ1-3; 7 bases line up with TRBD1. The CDR3 extends over 15 amino acids. Trimming cost V 4 bases and J 2 bases; bases outside gene matches: 5. Germline CDR1 SGHDN, CDR2 FVKESK. CDR3 sequence: CASSPDRVAGNTIYF. The CDR3 DNA follows: TGTGCCAGCAGCCCAGACAGGGTGGCTGGAAACACCATATATTTT.

Here the CDR3 DNA reads TGTGCCAGCAGTGGAGGACAGGGCACAGATACGCAGTATTTT. Translation: CASSGGQGTDTQYF. This chain uses TRBV2 with TRBJ2-3; 7 nucleotides match TRBD1. This CDR3 is 14 amino acids long. Trimming removed 4 bases from V and 1 base from J; junction bases left unmatched: 2. Germline CDR1 SNHLY, CDR2 FYNNEI.

The rearrangement links TRBV11-3 to TRBJ1-1; D is unclear. V lost 5 bases to trimming and J lost 7 bases, with 14 bases between them. The germline V gene has CDR1 SGHNT and CDR2 YENEEA. This CDR3 contains 13 residues. CDR3 sequence reads: CASSPRQTHEAFF. The CDR3, as DNA: TGTGCCAGCAGCCCAAGGCAGACCCATGAAGCTTTCTTT.

CDR3 sequence: CASSFGFRASGRNEQFF. The CDR3 DNA follows: TGTGCCAGCAGTTTCGGTTTTAGGGCTAGCGGGAGGAATGAGCAGTTCTTC. V gene TRBV28 combines with J gene TRBJ2-1; 11 bases map to TRBD2. The germline gives CDR1 MDHEN, CDR2 SYDVKM. This CDR3 spans 17 amino acids. The V gene end was trimmed by 3 bases and the J gene end by 7 bases; junction bases not matched to a gene: 11.

The chain links TRBV2 to TRBJ2-7; the D gene is possibly TRBD2 (6 bases). Germline V CDR1 and CDR2: SNHLY, FYNNEI. V lost 10 bases and J 2 bases, leaving 15 bases between the germline ends. This CDR3 comprises 13 residues. The CDR3 nucleotides are TGTGCCATCGTAGCGGAGCAGGCCTACGAGCAGTACTTC. It translates to CAIVAEQAYEQYF.

The chain carries TRBV4-1 and TRBJ2-1, with TRBD2 identical over 7 bases. V trimming: 4 bases; J trimming: 2 bases; junction bases outside the gene matches: 5. The CDR3 contains 15 residues. The germline gives CDR1 MGHRA, CDR2 YSYEKL. CDR3 sequence reads: CASSRASGTYNEQFF. DNA of the CDR3: TGCGCCAGCAGCCGGGCTAGCGGTACCTACAATGAGCAGTTCTTC.

The genes are TRBV11-3 and TRBJ1-2; a possible D gene is TRBD1 (6 bases). The CDR3 totals 13 residues. The V gene lost 5 bases and the J gene lost 2 bases, with 9 bases spanning the gap. The V gene's germline CDR1 is SGHNT and CDR2 YENEEA. CDR3 in amino acids: CASSRTGNYGYTF. The CDR3 DNA reads as TGTGCCAGCAGCCGAACAGGGAACTATGGCTACACCTTC.

The CDR3 region is CASSLGDLNTEAFF. Written as DNA, the CDR3 is TGTGCCAGCAGTTTGGGCGATTTGAACACTGAAGCTTTCTTT. V usage is TRBV28 and J usage is TRBJ1-1, with D hard to call. Trimming took off 3 bases at V and 0 bases at J, with 8 bases between the two ends. Germline CDR1 is MDHEN and CDR2 is SYDVKM. This CDR3 spans 14 amino acids.

About this clone itself: Other nucleotide sequences in the sample specify the same CDR3. The chain uses TRBV7-2 and TRBJ2-3; D is ambiguous. The CDR3 runs 14 residues. Germline V lookup: CDR1 SGHTA, CDR2 FQGNSA. Trimming removed 3 bases at V and 3 bases at J, with 10 bases between. CDR3 in DNA: TGTGCCAGCAGCTTCTCCGGTAGGACAGATACGCAGTATTTT. Encoded protein: CASSFSGRTDTQYF.

The chain combines TRBV11-2 with TRBJ2-5, with D unresolved. The V gene lost 3 bases and the J gene lost 5 bases, with 10 bases spanning the gap. CDR3 length: 13 amino acids. From germline, CDR1 is SGHAT and CDR2 FQNNGV. The CDR3 DNA is TGTGCCAGCAGCTTCCTATCCGCGGAGACCCAGTACTTC. Protein sequence: CASSFLSAETQYF.

This sequence joins TRBV10-3 and TRBJ1-1; 9 bases align to TRBD1. The germline CDR1 and CDR2 sequences are ENHRY and SYGVKD. The V segment lost 11 bases and the J segment 7 bases; nucleotides outside the gene matches: 8. The CDR3 is 12 amino acids. This CDR3 reads CAAGQGSGEAFF. The DNA for the CDR3 is TGTGCCGCCGGACAGGGGTCGGGTGAAGCTTTCTTT.

In this sample, this clone turned up a few times. The CDR3 coding sequence is TGTGCCAGCAGCCAGACGGCTGCTAGCAATCAGCCCCAGCATTTT. Translated, it gives CASSQTAASNQPQHF. The gene calls are TRBV3-1 (or the pseudogene TRBV3-2) and TRBJ1-5; D is ambiguous. V lost 3 bases and J lost 0, with 9 bases in between. The V gene's germline CDR1 is LGHDT and CDR2 YNNKEL (reference sequence). CDR3 length equals 15 residues.

In its sample, this clone was seen a few times. V gene TRBV30 combines with J gene TRBJ2-3; the D is unclear. Germline V gene lookup returns CDR1 GTSNPN and CDR2 SVGIG (reference sequence). This CDR3 region has 11 residues. Trimming took off 1 base at V and 3 bases at J, with 2 bases between the two ends. The CDR3 protein is CAWSGTDTQYF. CDR3 coding DNA: TGTGCCTGGAGTGGGACAGATACGCAGTATTTT.

The chain combines TRBV5-1 with TRBJ2-1, with 13 bases that match TRBD2. There are 16 residues in the CDR3. Trimming cost V 3 bases and J 8 bases; bases outside gene matches: 8. CDR1 is SGHRS and CDR2 is YFSETQ in the germline V gene. CDR3 coding DNA: TGCGCCAGCAGCTGGCTGACTAGCGGGAGGCGGGATGAGCAGTTCTTC. This codes for CASSWLTSGRRDEQFF.

CDR3 in DNA: TGCGCCAGCAGCCACGGACAAGGCGGAGGTATGGATACGCAGTATTTT. Translating it yields CASSHGQGGGMDTQYF. The chain joins TRBV5-1 to TRBJ2-3; tentatively, D is TRBD1 or TRBD2 (5 bases each). Trimming removed 4 bases from V and 6 bases from J, with 21 bases in between. The germline gives CDR1 SGHRS, CDR2 YFSETQ. This CDR3 spans 16 amino acids.

For the CDR3, the DNA is TGTGCCATCAGTGAGTCAGTGACAGGGGCCTATGGCTACACCTTC. Protein: CAISESVTGAYGYTF. V and J are TRBV10-3 and TRBJ1-2; 8 bases fit TRBD1. V lost 0 bases, J lost 4 bases, and 4 bases stayed unmatched. Germline V CDR1 and CDR2: ENHRY, SYGVKD. The CDR3 has 15 amino acids.

The J gene is TRBJ2-5, the V gene TRBV18; possible D gene TRBD1, 6 bases. V lost 3 bases to trimming and J lost 2 bases, with 13 bases between them. The V gene's germline CDR1 is KGHSH and CDR2 LQKENI. This CDR3 region has 15 residues. Here the CDR3 DNA reads TGTGCCAGCTCACCGTCAGGGACATCACAAGAGACCCAGTACTTC. It yields the protein CASSPSGTSQETQYF.

The DNA for the CDR3 is TGTGCCAGCAGCGTAGCCTCAACGTTTGAGCAGTTCTTC. Translated, it gives CASSVASTFEQFF. The chain combines TRBV9 with TRBJ2-1; D not certain. In germline, CDR1 is SGDLS, CDR2 YYNGEE. Between the trimmed V and J ends, which lost 0 bases and 9 bases, there was a span of 10 bases. The CDR3 runs 13 residues.

The V gene is TRBV7-8, the J gene TRBJ2-7; TRBD1 agrees at 7 bases. V was pared by 4 bases and J by 0 bases, with 9 bases of the junction left unmatched. This CDR3 has 16 amino acids. CDR1 and CDR2 (germline): SGHVS, FQNEAQ. In DNA, the CDR3 is TGTGCCAGCAGCTCTAGGACAGGTGCTAGCTCCTACGAGCAGTACTTC. Translation gives CASSSRTGASSYEQYF.

The V call is TRBV28, the J call TRBJ1-5; 9 bases map to TRBD1. This CDR3 spans 14 amino acids. Per the germline V gene, CDR1 is MDHEN and CDR2 is SYDVKM. After removal of 6 bases from V and 6 bases from J, the junction contained 6 bases not matched to a gene. As DNA, the CDR3 is TGTGCCAGCAGAGCTACAGGGGGCGTTCAGCCCCAGCATTTT. This sequence encodes CASRATGGVQPQHF.

The genes are TRBV7-9 and TRBJ1-3; 7 bases fit TRBD1. V gave up 8 bases and J gave up 4 bases; unmatched junction bases: 8. This CDR3 contains 14 residues. Germline values: CDR1 SEHNR, CDR2 FQNEAQ (reference sequence). CDR3 residues: CASASDREGNTIYF. DNA for the CDR3: TGTGCCAGCGCCTCCGACAGGGAAGGAAACACCATATATTTT. Full variable domain (outside the CDR3, taken from reference TRBV7-9 and TRBJ1-3): DTGVSQNPRHKITKRGQNVTFRCDPISEHNRLYWYRQTLGQGPEFLTYFQNEAQLEKSRLLSDRFSAERPKGSFSTLEIQRTEQGDSAMYLCASASDREGNTIYFGEGSWLTVV.